This T cell receptor beta chain stems from a study of spatial heterogeneity in lung cancer. TCRdb passed the 5' RACE reads through MiXCR, listing each CDR3 protein once. This table holds over 15,000 distinct CDR3 sequences, over 15% found once. Time point in this sample: blood at routine non-recurrence follow-up after resection. This clonotype was seen a handful of times. A junction boundary mismatches the germline segment, possibly from a read error. Germline-derived CDR1 and CDR2 are SGHVS and FQNEAQ. This CDR3 has 15 residues. Sample: PBMCs, taken at follow-up. The source of this sequence is a male donor with early-stage non-small cell lung cancer. This sequence joins TRBV7-8 and TRBJ2-2; D might be TRBD2 (5 bases). The CDR3 sequence is CASSFMSTNTGEPFF. The CDR3 DNA reads as TGTGCCAGCAGCTTTATGAGCACGAACACCGGGGAGCCGTTTTTT.